The 21 T cell receptor beta chains below were found in one sample sequenced in a study of cytomegalovirus exposure and HLA in healthy donors. PCR involved 60 Vbeta and 13 Jbeta primers. This table comes from immunoSEQ multiplex PCR, and its TCRdb copy is limited to in-frame clones, with some not included. The sample lists 200,000 or so clones; over 60% were seen once. The specimen sequenced was PBMCs. These receptors originate from a man aged 18 to 29 in good health and CMV-seronegative.

The chain recombines TRBV5-1 with TRBJ2-5, with D possibly TRBD1 on 6 matching bases. Germline V lookup: CDR1 SGHRS, CDR2 YFSETQ. CDR3 length: 16 residues. Between the trimmed V and J ends, which lost 0 bases and 5 bases, there was a span of 17 bases. This CDR3 reads CASSLVGAGVGETQYF. The CDR3 region has the DNA TGCGCCAGCAGCTTGGTGGGGGCCGGGGTCGGGGAGACCCAGTACTTC.

In its sample, this clone was seen a few times. The chain joins TRBV29-1 to TRBJ2-1, with TRBD1 matching over 9 bases. Germline CDR1 and CDR2: SQVTM and ANQGSEA. Trimming removed 3 bases from V and 4 bases from J; junction bases left unmatched: 7. The CDR3 loop spans 15 amino acids. The CDR3 DNA is TGCAGCGTTGACCCTCCCGGGACAGGGTACAATGAGCAGTTCTTC. It codes for CSVDPPGTGYNEQFF.

V and J are TRBV30 and TRBJ2-1; weak D call: TRBD2 (5 bases). The V end lost 4 bases, the J end lost 10 bases, and 17 bases lay between the germline ends. Germline V gene data show CDR1 as GTSNPN and CDR2 as SVGIG (reference sequence). The CDR3 is made up of 13 amino acids. Here the CDR3 DNA reads TGTGCCTGGAACATGCCCGATCCGGGGGAGCAGTTCTTC. As protein: CAWNMPDPGEQFF. Using reference TRBV30 and TRBJ2-1 for the parts outside the CDR3, the full variable domain is SQTIHQWPATLVQPVGSPLSLECTVEGTSNPNLYWYRQAAGRGLQLLFYSVGIGQISSEVPQNLSASRPQDRQFILSSKKLLLSDSGFYLCAWNMPDPGEQFFGPGTRLTVL.

V and J are TRBV7-9 and TRBJ2-1; 10 bases match TRBD2. The CDR3 has 17 residues. After removal of 1 base from V and 5 bases from J, the junction contained 8 bases not matched to a gene. Germline assignment: CDR1 SEHNR and CDR2 FQNEAQ (reference sequence). The CDR3 loop reads CASSLVGGAGGNNEQFF. DNA of the CDR3: TGTGCCAGCAGCTTAGTCGGGGGAGCGGGAGGGAACAATGAGCAGTTCTTC. The variable domain in full, with the rest retrieved from reference TRBV7-9 and TRBJ2-1, is DTGVSQNPRHKITKRGQNVTFRCDPISEHNRLYWYRQTLGQGPEFLTYFQNEAQLEKSRLLSDRFSAERPKGSFSTLEIQRTEQGDSAMYLCASSLVGGAGGNNEQFFGPGTRLTVL.

The chain has TRBV2 and TRBJ2-2; the D gene is possibly TRBD1 (7 bases). The germline V and J ends were trimmed by 8 bases and 6 bases, with 13 bases remaining between them. Germline V gene data show CDR1 as SNHLY and CDR2 as FYNNEI. The CDR3 extends over 13 amino acids. This CDR3 is CASGQEGPGELFF. In DNA, the CDR3 is TGTGCCAGCGGACAGGAGGGTCCCGGGGAGCTGTTTTTT.

The chain couples TRBV27 to TRBJ1-1, with unresolved D. Deletions cut 6 bases from V and 8 bases from J, with 10 bases between. Germline CDR1 is MNHEY and CDR2 is SMNVEV (reference sequence). The CDR3 spans 11 residues. In nucleotides, the CDR3 is TGTGCCAGCAGAGGAGGTGTAGAAGCTTTCTTT. It yields the protein CASRGGVEAFF.

The chain couples TRBV6-5 to TRBJ2-7, with TRBD2 identical over 9 bases. The ends lost 6 bases at V and 3 bases at J; junction bases unmatched: 6. Germline assignment: CDR1 MNHEY and CDR2 SVGAGI. The CDR3 runs to 14 residues. The CDR3 DNA sequence: TGTGCCAGCAGCATGACGACTAGCGGCTACGAGCAGTACTTC. Protein sequence: CASSMTTSGYEQYF.

V and J are TRBV30 and TRBJ1-2; 9 bases match TRBD1. Germline V gene sequence: CDR1 GTSNPN, CDR2 SVGIG (reference sequence). The CDR3 sequence is 14 residues long. The trim removed 1 base at V and 8 bases at J, leaving 8 bases unmatched. The CDR3 sequence: CAWSADRGRGGYTF. CDR3 nucleotide sequence: TGTGCCTGGAGTGCGGACAGGGGAAGGGGAGGCTACACCTTC.

The chain has TRBV11-1 and TRBJ2-1; tentatively, D is TRBD1 (6 bases). Trimming left V 0 bases short and J 6 bases short, with 9 bases between. The CDR3 runs to 14 residues. CDR1 SGHAT and CDR2 FQDESV come from the germline V gene (reference sequence). CDR3 bases: TGTGCCAGCAGCTTAGCTCAGGGGATCAATGAGCAGTTCTTC. Protein product: CASSLAQGINEQFF.

V and J are TRBV19 and TRBJ1-1; perhaps TRBD1 as D (5 bases). Germline V gene lookup returns CDR1 LNHDA and CDR2 SQIVND (reference sequence). This CDR3 spans 12 amino acids. Trimming pared 7 bases from V and 8 bases from J, leaving 14 bases between. The CDR3, as DNA: TGTGCCAGTACTCAGGGTCTTCGCGAAGCTTTCTTT. Translation gives CASTQGLREAFF.

V gene TRBV7-2 combines with J gene TRBJ1-1; D perhaps matches TRBD1 (6 bases). This CDR3 region has 16 residues. The germline V gene encodes CDR1 SGHTA and CDR2 FQGNSA. The V gene lost 2 bases and the J gene lost 5 bases, with 18 bases spanning the gap. The CDR3 protein is CASSLNLGARGTEAFF. The CDR3 DNA follows: TGTGCCAGCAGCTTAAATCTGGGGGCGCGGGGGACTGAAGCTTTCTTT.

V usage is TRBV7-2 and J usage is TRBJ2-7, with 8 bases aligning to TRBD2. The germline CDR1 and CDR2 sequences are SGHTA and FQGNSA. The CDR3 is 14 residues long. Unmatched junction bases numbered 9, after V lost 7 bases and J lost 4 bases. The CDR3 protein is CASTPGTSWYEQYF. The CDR3 DNA follows: TGTGCCAGCACCCCGGGGACTAGTTGGTACGAGCAGTACTTC.

The chain combines TRBV13 with TRBJ2-7; 12 positions match TRBD2. CDR3 length equals 15 residues. In germline, CDR1 is PRHDT, CDR2 FYEKMQ (reference sequence). Trimming at V came to 4 bases and at J to 5 bases, leaving 6 bases not matched to a gene. The chain's CDR3 is CASSSQLAGGHEQYF. The CDR3 DNA sequence: TGTGCCAGCAGCTCCCAACTAGCGGGAGGCCACGAGCAGTACTTC. The full variable domain, with the rest looked up from reference TRBV13 and TRBJ2-7, is AAGVIQSPRHLIKEKRETATLKCYPIPRHDTVYWYQQGPGQDPQFLISFYEKMQSDKGSIPDRFSAQQFSDYHSELNMSSLELGDSALYFCASSSQLAGGHEQYFGPGTRLTVT.

The rearrangement links TRBV2 to TRBJ2-2; the match to TRBD2 covers 9 bases. The V and J ends lost 5 bases and 4 bases, in that order; junction bases with no gene match: 8. The CDR3 loop spans 16 amino acids. Germline V lookup: CDR1 SNHLY, CDR2 FYNNEI. The CDR3 nucleotides are TGTGCCAGCAGTATAAGCGGGGGGACCTTCACCGGGGAGCTGTTTTTT. Translating gives CASSISGGTFTGELFF.

The genes are TRBV28 and TRBJ2-3; a possible D gene is TRBD2 (6 bases). Trimming shortened V by 8 bases and J by 1 base, and 13 bases separated the two germline ends. Per the germline V gene, CDR1 is MDHEN and CDR2 is SYDVKM. This CDR3 region has 14 residues. The CDR3 DNA sequence: TGTGCCAGCCTATCAGGGACTCGCACAGATACGCAGTATTTT. As protein: CASLSGTRTDTQYF.

The V gene is TRBV6-5, the J gene TRBJ1-1, with a possible D match to TRBD1 (6 bases). CDR3 size: 14 residues. The V gene lost 2 bases and the J gene lost 5 bases, with 12 bases spanning the gap. The germline V gene has CDR1 MNHEY and CDR2 SVGAGI. The CDR3 nucleotides are TGTGCCAGCAGTTACGCACAGGGTGGGACTGAAGCTTTCTTT. This sequence encodes CASSYAQGGTEAFF.

This clone was seen only a few times. V gene TRBV28 combines with J gene TRBJ2-7, with TRBD1 matching 10 bases. Trimming removed 6 bases from V and 3 bases from J; junction bases left unmatched: 11. The CDR3 runs to 16 residues. Germline values: CDR1 MDHEN, CDR2 SYDVKM. CDR3 bases: TGTGCCAGCAGCCCACTGAGGACAGGGGGGAACTACGAGCAGTACTTC. Residues: CASSPLRTGGNYEQYF.

J is TRBJ2-1 and V is TRBV18, with TRBD1 identical over 10 bases. Germline V gene data show CDR1 as KGHSH and CDR2 as LQKENI. The CDR3 covers 14 residues. V lost 3 bases to trimming and J lost 12 bases; unmatched junction nucleotides: 8. In nucleotides, the CDR3 is TGTGCCAGCTCACCCGGGACAGGGGCGCTTGTGCAGTTCTTC. It encodes CASSPGTGALVQFF. Together with reference TRBV18 and TRBJ2-1, the CDR3 gives the full variable domain: NAGVMQNPRHLVRRRGQEARLRCSPMKGHSHVYWYRQLPEEGLKFMVYLQKENIIDESGMPKERFSAEFPKEGPSILRIQQVVRGDSAAYFCASSPGTGALVQFFGPGTRLTVL.

CDR3 protein: CASSLFRRAEAFF. The CDR3 DNA reads as TGTGCCAGCAGCCTTTTCCGGAGGGCTGAAGCTTTCTTT. The chain couples TRBV7-2 to TRBJ1-1; no clear D gene. V was clipped by 5 bases and J by 6 bases, with 13 bases between them. The CDR3 contains 13 residues. Germline CDR1 is SGHTA and CDR2 is FQGNSA.

The chain uses TRBV27 and TRBJ1-2; maybe TRBD1 (5 bases). The CDR3 contains 17 residues. Germline lookup yields CDR1 MNHEY and CDR2 SMNVEV (reference sequence). With 0 bases removed from V and 2 bases from J, the gap between germline ends came to 16 bases. The CDR3 DNA reads as TGTGCCAGCAGTTTATCGGCTTGGGGCGACAAGAACTATGGCTACACCTTC. Amino acid sequence: CASSLSAWGDKNYGYTF.

The gene calls are TRBV7-9 and TRBJ2-7, with TRBD1 as a possible D gene (8 bases). Trimming took off 5 bases at V and 3 bases at J, with 17 bases between the two ends. Per the germline V gene, CDR1 is SEHNR and CDR2 is FQNEAQ (reference sequence). The CDR3 extends over 15 amino acids. CDR3 loop: CASSPLTGGDYEQYF. The CDR3 region has the DNA TGTGCCAGCAGCCCTCTTACAGGGGGGGACTACGAGCAGTACTTC. Full variable domain (outside the CDR3, taken from reference TRBV7-9 and TRBJ2-7): DTGVSQNPRHKITKRGQNVTFRCDPISEHNRLYWYRQTLGQGPEFLTYFQNEAQLEKSRLLSDRFSAERPKGSFSTLEIQRTEQGDSAMYLCASSPLTGGDYEQYFGPGTRLTVT.